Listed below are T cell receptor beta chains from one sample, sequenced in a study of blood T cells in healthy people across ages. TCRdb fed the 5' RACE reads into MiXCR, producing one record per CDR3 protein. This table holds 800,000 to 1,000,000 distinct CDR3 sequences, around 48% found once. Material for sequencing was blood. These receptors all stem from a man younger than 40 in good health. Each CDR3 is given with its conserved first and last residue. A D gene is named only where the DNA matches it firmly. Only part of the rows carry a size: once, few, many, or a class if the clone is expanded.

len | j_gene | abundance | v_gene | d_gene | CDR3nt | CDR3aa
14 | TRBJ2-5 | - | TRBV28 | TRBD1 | TGTGCCAGCAGTTTAGACAGGGTTAAAGAGACCCAGTACTTC | CASSLDRVKETQYF
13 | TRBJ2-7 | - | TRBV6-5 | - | TGTGCCAGCAATGACAGGAACTACTACGAGCAGTACTTC | CASNDRNYYEQYF
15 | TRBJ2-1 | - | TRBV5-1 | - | TGCGCCAGCCAACTGGGGTGGGACGCGGGCCATGAGCAGTTCTTC | CASQLGWDAGHEQFF
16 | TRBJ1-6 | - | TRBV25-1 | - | TGTGCCAGCAGTGGCGGCGTTAGCTCCTATAATTCACCCCTCCACTTT | CASSGGVSSYNSPLHF
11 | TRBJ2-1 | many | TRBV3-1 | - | TGTGCCAGCAGCCAAACCAATGAGCAGTTCTTC | CASSQTNEQFF
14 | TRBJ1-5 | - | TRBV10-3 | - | TGTGCCATCAGTGAGTCAGACATCAATCAGCCCCAGCATTTT | CAISESDINQPQHF
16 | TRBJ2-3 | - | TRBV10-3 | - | TGTGCCATCAGTGGAGATAGGCGGGGCCACACAGATACGCAGTATTTT | CAISGDRRGHTDTQYF
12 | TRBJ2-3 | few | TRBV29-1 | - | TGCAGCACCCGGACCAGCACAGATACGCAGTATTTT | CSTRTSTDTQYF
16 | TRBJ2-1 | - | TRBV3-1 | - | TGTGCCAGCAGCCAAGGGGCGAGTAAACCCTACAATGAGCAGTTCTTC | CASSQGASKPYNEQFF
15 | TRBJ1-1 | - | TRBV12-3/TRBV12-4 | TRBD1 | TGTGCCAGCAGCCGGAAGGGGACAGCGAACACTGAAGCTTTCTTT | CASSRKGTANTEAFF
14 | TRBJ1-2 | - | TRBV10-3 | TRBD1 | TGTGCCATCAGTGAGCCAAGGGGGACAGGACGCTACACCTTC | CAISEPRGTGRYTF
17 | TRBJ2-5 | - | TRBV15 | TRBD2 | TGTGCCACCAGCGGATCTAAACTAGCGGGGGAGGAAGAGACCCAGTACTTC | CATSGSKLAGEEETQYF
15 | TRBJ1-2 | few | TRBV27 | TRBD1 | TGTGCCAGCAGTTTAAATCAGGGGGAGACCTATGGCTACACCTTC | CASSLNQGETYGYTF
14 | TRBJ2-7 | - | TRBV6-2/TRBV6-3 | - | TGTGCCAGCACCAAAGCTGGCACAGTCTACGAGCAGTACTTC | CASTKAGTVYEQYF
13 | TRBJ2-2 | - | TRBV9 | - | TGTGCCAGCAGCGGGGTCAGCACCGGGGAGCTGTTTTTT | CASSGVSTGELFF
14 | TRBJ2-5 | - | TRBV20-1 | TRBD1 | TGCAGTGCCGCAAAGGGGGCCGATCAAGAGACCCAGTACTTC | CSAAKGADQETQYF
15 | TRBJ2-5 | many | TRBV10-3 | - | TGTGCCATCAGTGAGTCGAATCACCCGTTTGAGACCCAGTACTTC | CAISESNHPFETQYF
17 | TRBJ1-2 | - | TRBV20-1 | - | TGCAGTGCCCGGGGGGGTCTAAAACAGGGTACTAACTATGGCTACACCTTC | CSARGGLKQGTNYGYTF